These T cell receptor beta chains were read from a single sample in a study of CD8 T cells in ankylosing spondylitis. Each CDR3 protein is one row after TCRdb ran MiXCR on the 5' RACE reads. The repertoire holds 350,000 or so distinct CDR3 sequences, about 14% seen once, with about 1% in the top ten. Sequencing input: blood, either unsorted or a sorted T cell fraction (not recorded which). The receptor source for this set is a male donor with ankylosing spondylitis or in good health (not recorded which). Each CDR3 is given with its conserved first and last residue. The order of the fields is V gene, D gene, CDR3 protein. A D gene is named only where the DNA matches it firmly.

v_gene: TRBV5-1
d_gene: TRBD2
CDR3aa: CATTSGSGRETQYF

v_gene: TRBV20-1
d_gene: TRBD1
CDR3aa: CSARGTGTARNSPLHF

v_gene: TRBV6-1
d_gene: TRBD1
CDR3aa: CASRSGQALREQYF

v_gene: TRBV29-1
d_gene: NA
CDR3aa: CSVLEGRFFYEQYF

v_gene: TRBV30
d_gene: NA
CDR3aa: CAWSESSIETQYF

v_gene: TRBV4-1
d_gene: TRBD1
CDR3aa: CASSQDQQGGTDTQYF

v_gene: TRBV18
d_gene: NA
CDR3aa: CASSLGRNYEQYF

v_gene: TRBV12-3/TRBV12-4
d_gene: NA
CDR3aa: CASSLAGEDEQFF

v_gene: TRBV20-1
d_gene: NA
CDR3aa: CSASAHSGANVLTF

v_gene: TRBV10-3
d_gene: TRBD2
CDR3aa: CAISASGRGDEQYF

v_gene: TRBV19
d_gene: NA
CDR3aa: CASSIDGGSSYNEQFF

v_gene: TRBV29-1
d_gene: NA
CDR3aa: CSFGQETQYF

v_gene: TRBV25-1
d_gene: NA
CDR3aa: CASSDGHSSYEQYF

v_gene: TRBV10-3
d_gene: TRBD2
CDR3aa: CAISESGGQYF

v_gene: TRBV3-1
d_gene: TRBD1
CDR3aa: CASSHPLTGRNEKLFF

v_gene: TRBV25-1
d_gene: NA
CDR3aa: CASSYRVSENEQYF

v_gene: TRBV20-1
d_gene: TRBD1
CDR3aa: CSARDPGQSYNEQFF

v_gene: TRBV2
d_gene: NA
CDR3aa: CASGGTMNTEAFF

v_gene: TRBV6-4
d_gene: TRBD1
CDR3aa: CASSDEGRGPNEQFF

v_gene: TRBV5-1
d_gene: NA
CDR3aa: CASSLRTAGGELFF

v_gene: TRBV5-1
d_gene: TRBD2
CDR3aa: CASSEDTSGGLTRGEQYF

v_gene: TRBV5-1
d_gene: TRBD1
CDR3aa: CASSLDTGAQTEAFF

v_gene: TRBV30
d_gene: NA
CDR3aa: CAWSPGPWETQYF

v_gene: TRBV7-2
d_gene: NA
CDR3aa: CASSPLGPPFTYEQYF

v_gene: TRBV6-1
d_gene: TRBD2
CDR3aa: CASRGLGISYEQYF

v_gene: TRBV7-2
d_gene: NA
CDR3aa: CASSLAASGGGSYNEQFF

v_gene: TRBV4-1
d_gene: NA
CDR3aa: CASSLERGAGETQYF

v_gene: TRBV20-1
d_gene: TRBD2
CDR3aa: CSARDPTSGIYNEQFF

v_gene: TRBV10-3
d_gene: TRBD1
CDR3aa: CAISESTGARPYGYTF

v_gene: TRBV12-3/TRBV12-4
d_gene: NA
CDR3aa: CASKPRRAAGELFF

v_gene: TRBV6-5
d_gene: NA
CDR3aa: CASSYQGLLYF

v_gene: TRBV5-1
d_gene: TRBD2
CDR3aa: CASSLEGSGDTQYF

v_gene: TRBV4-2
d_gene: TRBD1
CDR3aa: CASSRDRENTEAFF

v_gene: TRBV6-1
d_gene: NA
CDR3aa: CASSEQEGERNTEAFF

v_gene: TRBV29-1
d_gene: TRBD2
CDR3aa: CSVSPTGGASVETQYF

v_gene: TRBV3-1
d_gene: TRBD2
CDR3aa: CASSQLAGGNEQFF

v_gene: TRBV2
d_gene: NA
CDR3aa: CASSPDRTNQPQHF

v_gene: TRBV11-2
d_gene: TRBD2
CDR3aa: CASKLAGGPQEQFF

v_gene: TRBV3-1
d_gene: NA
CDR3aa: CASSTDAGNQPQHF

v_gene: TRBV25-1
d_gene: NA
CDR3aa: CASSEGAAGYTF

v_gene: TRBV11-2
d_gene: NA
CDR3aa: CASSLEGGVSTEAFF

v_gene: TRBV7-6
d_gene: NA
CDR3aa: CASGDRNEQFF

v_gene: TRBV12-3/TRBV12-4
d_gene: NA
CDR3aa: CASSLSEGREQYF

v_gene: TRBV11-3
d_gene: NA
CDR3aa: CASSLRQGGADTQYF